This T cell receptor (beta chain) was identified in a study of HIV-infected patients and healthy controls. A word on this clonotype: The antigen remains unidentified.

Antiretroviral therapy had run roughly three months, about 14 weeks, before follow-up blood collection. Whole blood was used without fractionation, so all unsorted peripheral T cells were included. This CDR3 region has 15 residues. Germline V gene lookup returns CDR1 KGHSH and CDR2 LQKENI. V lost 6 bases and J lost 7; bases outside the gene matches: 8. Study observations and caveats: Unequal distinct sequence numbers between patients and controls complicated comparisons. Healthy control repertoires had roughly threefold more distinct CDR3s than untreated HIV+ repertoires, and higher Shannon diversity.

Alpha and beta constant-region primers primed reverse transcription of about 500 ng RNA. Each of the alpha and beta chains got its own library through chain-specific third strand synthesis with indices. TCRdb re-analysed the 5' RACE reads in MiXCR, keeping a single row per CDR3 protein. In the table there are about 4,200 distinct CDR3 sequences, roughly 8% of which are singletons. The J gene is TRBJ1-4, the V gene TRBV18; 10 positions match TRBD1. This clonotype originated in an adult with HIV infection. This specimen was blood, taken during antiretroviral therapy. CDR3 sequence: CASSDPGQGSEKLFF. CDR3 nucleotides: TGTGCCAGCTCGGATCCGGGACAGGGGTCTGAAAAACTGTTTTTT.